These T cell receptor beta chains were read from a single sample in a study of breast tumors, draining lymph nodes, adjacent tissues. TCRdb redid the calling of the multiplex PCR reads with MiXCR, one entry per CDR3 protein. The sample has approximately 63,000 distinct CDR3 sequences, less than 60% seen once; the top ten hold about 19%. The sequenced sample consisted of breast tumor tissue. The receptors here all came from a female donor with breast cancer. Some clones in this sample may be carry-over from other donors' samples. CDR3s include the opening cysteine and the closing phenylalanine or tryptophan. The order of the fields is CDR3 protein, CDR3 DNA, clone size, V gene, J gene, D gene. A D gene is named only where the DNA matches it firmly. The size field is filled for only some rows; it gives once, few, many or a size class.

CDR3: CSASLVQETQYF; DNA: TGCAGTGCTAGTCTGGTACAAGAGACCCAGTACTTC; size: -; V: TRBV20-1; J: TRBJ2-5; D: -
CDR3: CASSLRDSTGVRDEQYF; DNA: TGTGCCAGCAGCTTAAGGGACTCTACAGGGGTGCGGGACGAGCAGTACTTC; size: -; V: TRBV7-2; J: TRBJ2-7; D: -
CDR3: CASSSTSTDTQYF; DNA: TGTGCCAGCAGCTCTACCAGCACAGATACGCAGTATTTT; size: -; V: TRBV7-3; J: TRBJ2-3; D: -
CDR3: CASSAGHSIGLAAFF; DNA: TGTGCCAGCAGTGCAGGACACAGTATTGGACTCGCGGCTTTCTTT; size: few; V: TRBV6-1; J: TRBJ1-1; D: -
CDR3: CASRGLALNNEQFF; DNA: TGCGCCAGCCGAGGACTAGCGCTTAACAATGAGCAGTTCTTC; size: -; V: TRBV5-1; J: TRBJ2-1; D: TRBD2
CDR3: CSVVYSPGRGDQETQYF; DNA: TGCAGCGTTGTTTACTCCCCCGGGCGGGGGGACCAAGAGACCCAGTACTTC; size: -; V: TRBV29-1; J: TRBJ2-5; D: TRBD2
CDR3: CASSTGTGGQPQYF; DNA: TGTGCCAGCAGCACGGGGACCGGAGGGCAGCCCCAGTACTTC; size: -; V: TRBV7-2; J: TRBJ2-5; D: -
CDR3: CASSHGTVLGNTIYF; DNA: TGCGCCAGCAGCCACGGGACAGTCCTTGGAAACACCATATATTTT; size: -; V: TRBV5-1; J: TRBJ1-3; D: TRBD1
CDR3: CASSTLAASGNEQFF; DNA: TGCGCCAGTAGTACCCTAGCTGCCTCTGGCAATGAGCAGTTCTTC; size: -; V: TRBV19; J: TRBJ2-1; D: -
CDR3: CASSSTGTGFGELFF; DNA: TGTGCCAGCAGCTCGACCGGGACAGGGTTCGGGGAGCTGTTTTTT; size: few; V: TRBV11-2; J: TRBJ2-2; D: TRBD1
CDR3: CASSLATYSPLHF; DNA: TGTGCCAGCAGCTTAGCAACGTATTCACCCCTCCACTTT; size: -; V: TRBV7-3; J: TRBJ1-6; D: -
CDR3: CATSDRNTDTQYF; DNA: TGTGCCACCAGTGATAGGAACACAGATACGCAGTATTTT; size: many; V: TRBV24-1; J: TRBJ2-3; D: -
CDR3: CASSEARGRDQETQYF; DNA: TGTGCCAGCAGTGAAGCGCGGGGCCGTGACCAAGAGACCCAGTACTTC; size: -; V: TRBV6-1; J: TRBJ2-5; D: -
CDR3: CASSFRPSGNTIYF; DNA: TGTGCCAGCAGCTTTCGACCCTCTGGAAACACCATATATTTT; size: -; V: TRBV7-6; J: TRBJ1-3; D: -
CDR3: CASSRDGVDTQYF; DNA: TGTGCCAGCAGCCGAGACGGGGTAGATACGCAGTATTTT; size: few; V: TRBV7-8; J: TRBJ2-3; D: -
CDR3: CASSSPGGSGNTIYF; DNA: TGTGCCAGCTCGTCCCCCGGGGGCTCTGGAAACACCATATATTTT; size: medium-sized; V: TRBV2; J: TRBJ1-3; D: -
CDR3: CASSLAEGLGYTF; DNA: TGTGCCAGCAGCTTAGCGGAGGGGCTTGGCTACACCTTC; size: -; V: TRBV7-2; J: TRBJ1-2; D: -
CDR3: CASSPLAGAPSEQYF; DNA: TGTGCCAGCAGTCCTCTCGCGGGGGCACCCTCCGAGCAGTACTTC; size: many; V: TRBV6-2/TRBV6-3; J: TRBJ2-7; D: -
CDR3: CASSEDTSSYNSPLHF; DNA: TGTGCCAGCAGTGAGGACACCAGCTCCTATAATTCACCCCTCCACTTT; size: few; V: TRBV6-5; J: TRBJ1-6; D: -
CDR3: CASSEGPTYEQYF; DNA: TGTGCCAGCAGTGAAGGACCAACCTACGAGCAGTACTTC; size: -; V: TRBV2; J: TRBJ2-7; D: -